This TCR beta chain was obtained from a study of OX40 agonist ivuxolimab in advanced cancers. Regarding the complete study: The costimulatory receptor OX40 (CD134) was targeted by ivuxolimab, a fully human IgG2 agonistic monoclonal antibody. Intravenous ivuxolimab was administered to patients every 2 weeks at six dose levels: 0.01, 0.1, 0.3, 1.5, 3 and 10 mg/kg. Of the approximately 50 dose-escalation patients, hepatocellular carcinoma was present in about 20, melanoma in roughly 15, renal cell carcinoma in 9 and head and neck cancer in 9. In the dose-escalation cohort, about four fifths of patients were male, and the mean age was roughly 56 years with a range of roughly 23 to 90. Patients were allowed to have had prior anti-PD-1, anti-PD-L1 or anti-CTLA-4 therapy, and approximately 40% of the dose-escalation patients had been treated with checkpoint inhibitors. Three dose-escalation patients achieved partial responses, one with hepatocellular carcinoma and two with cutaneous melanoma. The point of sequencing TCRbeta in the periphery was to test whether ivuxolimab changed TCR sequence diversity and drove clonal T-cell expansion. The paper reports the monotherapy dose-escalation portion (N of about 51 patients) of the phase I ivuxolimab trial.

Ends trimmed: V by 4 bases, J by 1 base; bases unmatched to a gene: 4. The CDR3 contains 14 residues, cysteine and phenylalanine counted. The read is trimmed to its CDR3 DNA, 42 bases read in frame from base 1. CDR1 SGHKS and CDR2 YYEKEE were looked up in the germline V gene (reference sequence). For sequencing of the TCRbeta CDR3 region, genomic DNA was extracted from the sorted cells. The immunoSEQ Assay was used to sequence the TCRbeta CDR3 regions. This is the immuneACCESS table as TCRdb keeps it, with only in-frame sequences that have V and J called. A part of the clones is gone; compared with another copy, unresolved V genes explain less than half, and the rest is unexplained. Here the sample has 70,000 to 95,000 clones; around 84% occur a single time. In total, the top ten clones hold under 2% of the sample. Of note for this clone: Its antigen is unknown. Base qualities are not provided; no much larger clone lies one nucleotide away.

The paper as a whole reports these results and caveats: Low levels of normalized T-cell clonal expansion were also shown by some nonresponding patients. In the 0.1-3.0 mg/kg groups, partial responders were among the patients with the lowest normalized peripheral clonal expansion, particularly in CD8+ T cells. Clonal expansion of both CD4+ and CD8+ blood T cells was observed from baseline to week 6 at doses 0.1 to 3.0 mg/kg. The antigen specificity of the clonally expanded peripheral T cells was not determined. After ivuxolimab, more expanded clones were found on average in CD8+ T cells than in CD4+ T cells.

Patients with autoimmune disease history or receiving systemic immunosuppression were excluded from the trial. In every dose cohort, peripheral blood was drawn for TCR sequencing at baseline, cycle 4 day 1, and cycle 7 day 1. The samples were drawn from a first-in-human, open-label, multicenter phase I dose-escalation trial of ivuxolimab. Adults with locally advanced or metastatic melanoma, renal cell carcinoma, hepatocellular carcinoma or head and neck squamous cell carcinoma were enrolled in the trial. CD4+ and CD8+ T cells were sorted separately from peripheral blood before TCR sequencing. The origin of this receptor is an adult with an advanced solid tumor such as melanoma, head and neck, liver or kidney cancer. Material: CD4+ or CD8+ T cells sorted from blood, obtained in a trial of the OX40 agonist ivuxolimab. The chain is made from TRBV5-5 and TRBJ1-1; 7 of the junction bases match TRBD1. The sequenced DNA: TGTGCCAGCAGCGGAAGGACAGGGAACACTGAAGCTTTCTTT. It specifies CASSGRTGNTEAFF.